This TCR beta chain derives from a study of cytomegalovirus exposure and HLA in healthy donors. In germline, CDR1 is LGHNA, CDR2 YSLEER. The ends lost 4 bases at V and 1 base at J; junction bases unmatched: 3. This CDR3 contains 15 residues. TCRdb keeps only in-frame clones here, not all; method: immunoSEQ multiplex PCR. Of over 110,000 clones in the sample, about 86% are singletons; the top ten hold less than 3.5%. V and J are TRBV4-3 and TRBJ2-7, with 11 bases lining up with TRBD2. This TCR was recovered from a man between 18 and 29 years old in good health and CMV-seronegative. The sample taken for sequencing was PBMCs. CDR3 sequence: CASSRGTSGSYEQYF. CDR3 nucleotides: TGCGCCAGCAGCCGTGGGACTAGCGGATCCTACGAGCAGTACTTC.